One and the same sample provided the 4 T cell receptor beta chains below, sequenced in a study of regulatory T cells in long-lasting Graves disease. Time point reported: persistent/refractory GD, antithyroid drugs over 5 years with positive TRAb. Construction of the TCR library relied on RNA isolated from PBMCs. Construction of the TCR beta libraries employed iRepertoire HTBI primers in conjunction with Arm-PCR of CDR3 regions. Each CDR3 protein gets one entry after TCRdb re-called the multiplex PCR reads with MiXCR. The sample lists a few hundred thousand distinct CDR3 sequences, 22% seen once, with under 15% in the top ten. Sequenced here: peripheral blood mononuclear cells (PBMCs), sampled when the disease was refractory, from a patient treated with antithyroid drugs. These TCRs come from a female donor with Graves disease.

This clonotype was seen a handful of times. J is TRBJ1-6 and V is TRBV20-1, with D possibly TRBD1 on 5 matching bases. The V end lost 0 bases, the J end lost 0 bases, and 9 bases lay between the germline ends. Germline V lookup: CDR1 DFQATT, CDR2 SNEGSKA (reference sequence). CDR3 size: 16 residues. This CDR3 is CSARDHRSSYNSPLHF. The CDR3 region has the DNA TGCAGTGCTAGAGACCACAGGAGCTCCTATAATTCACCCCTCCACTTT.

Of note for this clonotype: With a much larger clone just one base away, this may be a read error. The V gene is TRBV28, the J gene TRBJ1-6; tentatively, D is TRBD1 (5 bases). In germline, CDR1 is MDHEN, CDR2 SYDVKM. There are 13 residues in the CDR3. V was shortened by 8 bases and J by 10 bases, with 15 bases between the two germline ends. The CDR3 sequence: CASGGAVRSPLHF. The CDR3 DNA reads as TGTGCCAGCGGTGGGGCGGTGAGATCACCCCTCCACTTT.

The chain joins TRBV20-1 to TRBJ1-3; D is unclear. The germline V gene encodes CDR1 DFQATT and CDR2 SNEGSKA (reference sequence). The CDR3 covers 13 residues. V was trimmed by 6 bases and J by 9 bases, leaving 18 bases between them. The CDR3 DNA is TGCAGTGCCCCCCTCCCATCCCGTCGCACCATATATTTT. Protein: CSAPLPSRRTIYF.

This clonotype was found a few times. The chain carries TRBV5-5 and TRBJ2-2; TRBD2 matches 7 bases. The CDR3 has 13 residues. Germline V lookup: CDR1 SGHKS, CDR2 YYEKEE (reference sequence). V gave up 4 bases and J gave up 6 bases; unmatched junction bases: 3. As DNA, the CDR3 is TGTGCCAGCAGCATAGCGGGCGCCGGGGAGCTGTTTTTT. Its protein is CASSIAGAGELFF.